Listed here is a single T cell receptor beta chain. The data were taken from a study of blood T cell repertoires in COVID-19. At the level of the study: The study drew acute and convalescent COVID-19 samples from the United States, Italy and Spain. Nucleic acid was either cDNA or gDNA, and it came from T cells, B-cell-depleted T cells, or PBMCs.

Authors' data handling: Amplification with reference gene primers provided the estimates of nucleated cell counts. TCRdb's table, derived via immunoSEQ multiplex PCR, lists solely in-frame clones and lacks some. V, J and clone size derive from that table, while D and trimming were established from the DNA sequence. The sample holds around 220,000 clones, roughly 84% seen once. Germline V CDR1 and CDR2: MRHNA, SNTAGT. The CDR3 has 15 amino acids. J lost 6 bases, V lost 6 bases, and 11 bases had no gene match. The sequencing sample was made of peripheral blood. The chain carries TRBV6-4 and TRBJ2-1; 7 bases agree with TRBD2. The clonotype comes from a woman in her thirties or forties with active or convalescent COVID-19. The CDR3 region is CASSPVGRGTNEQFF. CDR3 coding DNA: TGTGCCAGCAGCCCCGTGGGGCGGGGGACCAATGAGCAGTTCTTC.